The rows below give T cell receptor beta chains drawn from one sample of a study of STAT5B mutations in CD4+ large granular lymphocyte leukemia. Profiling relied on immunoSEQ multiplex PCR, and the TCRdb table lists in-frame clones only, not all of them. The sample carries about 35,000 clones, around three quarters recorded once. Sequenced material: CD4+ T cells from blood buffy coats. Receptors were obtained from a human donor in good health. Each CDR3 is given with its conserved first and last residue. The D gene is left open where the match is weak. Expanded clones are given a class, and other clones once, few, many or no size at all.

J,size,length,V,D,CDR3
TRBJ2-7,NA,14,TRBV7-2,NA,CASSRGVRTYEQYF
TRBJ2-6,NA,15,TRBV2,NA,CASRSAGAGANVLTF
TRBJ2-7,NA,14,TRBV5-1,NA,CASSPGTPEAEQYF
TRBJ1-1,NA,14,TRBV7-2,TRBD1,CASSLYRGNTEAFF
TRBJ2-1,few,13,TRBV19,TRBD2,CASKIGGDNEQFF
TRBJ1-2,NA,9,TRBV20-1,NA,CSARLEDTF
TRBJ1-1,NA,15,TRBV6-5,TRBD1,CASRGQGVWNTEAFF
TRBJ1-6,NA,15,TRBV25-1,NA,CASSESDSPISPLHF
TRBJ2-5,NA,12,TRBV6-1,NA,CASSEARKTQYF
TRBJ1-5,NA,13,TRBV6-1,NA,CASMLGGNQPQHF
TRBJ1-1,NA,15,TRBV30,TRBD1,CAWGGTGRGRTEAFF
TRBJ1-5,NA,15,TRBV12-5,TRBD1,CASGLVSGGQGPQHF
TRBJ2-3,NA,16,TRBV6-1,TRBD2,CASSVTSGGSTDTQYF
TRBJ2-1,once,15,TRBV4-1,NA,CASSPTSFSYNEQFF
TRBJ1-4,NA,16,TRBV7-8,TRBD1,CASSLARQGGGEKLFF
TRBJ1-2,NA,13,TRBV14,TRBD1,CASSQYRGLGYTF
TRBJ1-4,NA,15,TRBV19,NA,CASSPRDFSNEKLFF
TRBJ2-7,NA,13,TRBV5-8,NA,CASSDRIPREQYF
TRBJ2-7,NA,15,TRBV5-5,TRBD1,CASSFRTGPTYEQYF
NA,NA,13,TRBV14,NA,CASSQDKSSEQYF
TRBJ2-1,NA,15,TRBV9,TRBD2,CASSGLAGGSNEQFF
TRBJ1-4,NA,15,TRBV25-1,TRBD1,CASSPSQGSWEKLFF
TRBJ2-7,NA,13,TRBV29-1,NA,CSVMGDKRYEQYF
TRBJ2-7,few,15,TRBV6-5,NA,CASYSGRGGGYEQYF
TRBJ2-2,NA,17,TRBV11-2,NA,CASSLSGTSTLTGELFF
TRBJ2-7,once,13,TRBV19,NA,CASSTAVSYEQYF
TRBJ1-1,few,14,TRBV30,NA,CAWKEGRRSTEAFF
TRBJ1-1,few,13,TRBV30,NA,CAWSVGGVVEAFF
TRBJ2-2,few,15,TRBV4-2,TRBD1,CASSQGQGVDGELFF
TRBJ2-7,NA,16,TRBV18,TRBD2,CASSPTPAGAHYEQYF
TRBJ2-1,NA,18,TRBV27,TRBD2,CASTKLGPGGSSYNEQFF
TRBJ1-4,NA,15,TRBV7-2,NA,CASRATGTYNEKLFF
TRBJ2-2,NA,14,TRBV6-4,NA,CASSDSQDTGELFF
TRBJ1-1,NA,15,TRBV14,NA,CASSLVMTGNTEAFF
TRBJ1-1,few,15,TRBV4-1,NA,CASTPSGRMNTEAFF
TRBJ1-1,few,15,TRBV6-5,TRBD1,CASSPTTGTITEAFF
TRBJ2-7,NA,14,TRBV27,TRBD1,CASRLGQGADEQYF
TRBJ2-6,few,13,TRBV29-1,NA,CSTGDSGANVLTF
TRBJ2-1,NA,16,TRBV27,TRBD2,CASIRRLAGGMTEQFF
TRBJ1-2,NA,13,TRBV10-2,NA,CASSGDGGRGYTF
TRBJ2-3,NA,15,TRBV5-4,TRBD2,CASSLLSGGHDTQYF
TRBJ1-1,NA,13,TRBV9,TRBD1,CASSVGQGAEAFF
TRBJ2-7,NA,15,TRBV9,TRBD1,CASSVTGGSGYEQYF
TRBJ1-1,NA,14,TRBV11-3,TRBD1,CASSSRGANTEAFF
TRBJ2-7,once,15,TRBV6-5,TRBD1,CASSQTGDPSVEQYF
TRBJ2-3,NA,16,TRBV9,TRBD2,CASSVLAGGPPDTQYF
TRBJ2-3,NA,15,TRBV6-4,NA,CASSLDSGVADTQYF
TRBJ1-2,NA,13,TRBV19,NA,CASSEGKNYGYTF
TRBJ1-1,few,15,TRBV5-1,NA,CASSPMDSRNTEAFF
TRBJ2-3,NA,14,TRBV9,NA,CASSGGLMRGTQYF